This is a list of T cell receptor beta chains from one sample in a study of T-cell memory formation after mild COVID-19. Via MiXCR, TCRdb re-called the 5' RACE reads, giving one row per CDR3 protein. The sample has around 500,000 distinct CDR3 sequences, 15% to 20% seen once. The material sequenced was PBMCs or a T cell subset sorted from them (not recorded which). All receptors come from an adult woman who had mild COVID-19 (a few samples of this study predate the infection). Cell type and time point are not known. Both conserved end residues are part of each CDR3. The D gene is left open where the match is weak. Where a row states a size, it is once, few, many or the class of an expanded clone; other rows omit it.

TRBV12-3/TRBV12-4	TRBD1	TRBJ1-2	few	CASRLTGPYYGYTF	TGTGCCAGCAGACTGACAGGGCCTTACTATGGCTACACCTTC
TRBV7-2	.	TRBJ1-6	few	CASSPFQGLHNSPLHF	TGTGCCAGCAGCCCTTTTCAGGGGTTACATAATTCACCCCTCCACTTT
TRBV9	.	TRBJ2-1	many	CASSVDSNGNEQFF	TGTGCCAGCAGCGTAGATTCGAACGGTAATGAGCAGTTCTTC
TRBV7-9	.	TRBJ1-6	few	CASSLGGTAGSSYNSPLHF	TGTGCCAGCAGCTTAGGGGGTACCGCTGGAAGCTCCTATAATTCACCCCTCCACTTT
TRBV2	.	TRBJ2-7	.	CASFRVVTYEQYF	TGTGCCAGCTTCAGAGTCGTGACCTACGAGCAGTACTTC
TRBV24-1	TRBD1	TRBJ1-1	.	CATSGQGAYGPEAFF	TGTGCCACCAGTGGACAGGGGGCGTACGGGCCTGAAGCTTTCTTT
TRBV4-3	TRBD2	TRBJ2-1	few	CASSQEENRAGTSGSYEQFF	TGCGCCAGCAGCCAAGAGGAGAACCGCGCCGGGACTAGCGGGAGTTATGAGCAGTTCTTC
TRBV7-9	.	TRBJ1-1	.	CASSLESLVTGRRSEAFF	TGTGCCAGCAGCTTAGAGTCTTTGGTCACGGGGAGACGGTCTGAAGCTTTCTTT
TRBV30	TRBD1	TRBJ2-2	few	CAWGGQGTTGELFF	TGTGCCTGGGGGGGACAGGGGACCACCGGGGAGCTGTTTTTT
TRBV6-6	TRBD1	TRBJ1-5	.	CASSLTGVQPQHF	TGTGCCAGCAGTCTGACAGGGGTTCAGCCCCAGCATTTT
TRBV6-5	TRBD1	TRBJ1-1	few	CASSDQTGGATEAFF	TGTGCCAGCAGTGACCAGACAGGGGGCGCGACTGAAGCTTTCTTT
TRBV12-3/TRBV12-4	.	TRBJ2-5	few	CASSLLGTGRETQYF	TGTGCCAGCAGTTTACTTGGGACTGGCAGAGAGACCCAGTACTTC
TRBV5-6	.	TRBJ2-5	few	CASSLWALQETQYF	TGTGCCAGCAGCTTGTGGGCGTTACAAGAGACCCAGTACTTC
TRBV24-1	TRBD2	TRBJ2-1	.	CATSAPTTSGRYNEQFF	TGTGCCACCAGTGCCCCCACAACTAGCGGAAGGTACAATGAGCAGTTCTTC
TRBV2	.	TRBJ2-7	.	CASSGTGTEQYF	TGTGCCAGCAGTGGGACGGGGACCGAGCAGTACTTC